A single sample is the source of the 24 T cell receptor beta chains below, sequenced in a study of blood T cells in healthy people across ages. Next came a second PCR, run for about 6 to 12 cycles, which used a sample-barcoded 5' primer along with a J-beta primer mix. TCRdb redid the calling of the 5' RACE reads with MiXCR, one entry per CDR3 protein. This sample has around 1.7 million distinct CDR3 sequences, with approximately 30% found just once. Material: blood. These receptors were taken from a woman aged 30 to 39 in good health.

The chain employs TRBV7-9 and TRBJ2-1; D might be TRBD2 (6 bases). In germline, CDR1 is SEHNR, CDR2 FQNEAQ (reference sequence). CDR3 length: 18 residues. V gave up 5 bases and J gave up 3 bases, with 23 bases separating them. In nucleotides, the CDR3 is TGTGCCAGCAGCGAACGAGGACTATCGCCACGAAGCTACAATGAGCAGTTCTTC. Protein sequence: CASSERGLSPRSYNEQFF.

This clonotype was seen at least ten times. CDR3 DNA sequence: TGTGCCACCAGTGATAATCGGGGGGGGCTGAATGAGCAGTTCTTC. Its translation: CATSDNRGGLNEQFF. The chain links TRBV24-1 to TRBJ2-1; TRBD2 aligns across 8 bases. V was clipped by 3 bases and J by 7 bases; unmatched bases: 7. Germline V gene sequence: CDR1 KGHDR, CDR2 SFDVKD. The CDR3 runs 15 residues.

The V gene is TRBV7-9, the J gene TRBJ1-2; TRBD1 is a possible D gene (6 bases). Germline V gene data show CDR1 as SEHNR and CDR2 as FQNEAQ (reference sequence). Trimming removed 5 bases at V and 2 bases at J, with 15 bases between. This CDR3 has 15 residues. In DNA form, the CDR3 reads TGTGCCAGCAGCCCCACCTGGGGGCAGAACTATGGCTACACCTTC. Encoded protein: CASSPTWGQNYGYTF.

The chain recombines TRBV5-6 with TRBJ2-3; D tentatively fits TRBD1 or TRBD2 (5 bases each). CDR3 length: 12 residues. The V end lost 6 bases, the J end lost 8 bases, and 13 bases lay between the germline ends. Germline lookup yields CDR1 SGHDT and CDR2 YYEEEE. This CDR3 is CASNAVGGTQYF. The CDR3 DNA follows: TGTGCCAGCAACGCGGTTGGGGGTACGCAGTATTTT.

For this clonotype: No conserved phenylalanine or tryptophan is present at the end of the CDR3, so a read error is the likely explanation. The J gene is TRBJ2-7, the V gene TRBV30, with D possibly being TRBD2 (7 bases). The V and J ends lost 5 bases and 0 bases respectively, with 14 bases between them. Germline CDR1 and CDR2: GTSNPN and SVGIG (reference sequence). This CDR3 has 14 amino acids. The CDR3 DNA sequence: TGTGCCTGGGGGAGGGGGAGAAGCTCCTACGAGCAGTACTGC. Its protein product is CAWGRGRSSYEQYC.

This clonotype was seen more than once but under ten times. The chain couples TRBV7-9 to TRBJ2-3, with 8 bases identical to TRBD1. With V trimmed by 7 bases and J by 9 bases, 3 bases remained unmatched. The CDR3 is 11 amino acids. Looked up from germline, CDR1 is SEHNR and CDR2 is FQNEAQ (reference sequence). This CDR3 reads CASTAGGTQYF. DNA for the CDR3: TGTGCCAGCACTGCAGGGGGCACGCAGTATTTT. Full variable domain (remainder filled in from reference TRBV7-9 and TRBJ2-3): DTGVSQNPRHKITKRGQNVTFRCDPISEHNRLYWYRQTLGQGPEFLTYFQNEAQLEKSRLLSDRFSAERPKGSFSTLEIQRTEQGDSAMYLCASTAGGTQYFGPGTRLTVL.

This clonotype occurred a few times. The V call is TRBV10-3, the J call TRBJ2-7; D gene unclear. Deletions cut 8 bases from V and 8 bases from J, with 19 bases between. Germline V CDR1 and CDR2: ENHRY, SYGVKD. CDR3 length equals 13 residues. CDR3 sequence reads: CAIGPTAENKQYF. CDR3 bases: TGTGCCATCGGGCCAACTGCGGAGAACAAGCAGTACTTC.

V gene TRBV20-1 combines with J gene TRBJ1-1; no firm D call. Trimming removed 3 bases at V and 7 bases at J, with 9 bases between. There are 11 residues in the CDR3. Per the germline V gene, CDR1 is DFQATT and CDR2 is SNEGSKA (reference sequence). The CDR3 sequence: CSASAVYEAFF. The DNA for the CDR3 is TGCAGTGCTAGTGCCGTATATGAAGCTTTCTTT.

This clonotype was seen a handful of times. The CDR3 reads CASSPRTSGGYEQFF. The CDR3 DNA follows: TGTGCCAGCAGTCCCCGGACTAGCGGGGGTTATGAGCAGTTCTTC. V is TRBV12-3 or TRBV12-4 and J is TRBJ2-1, with TRBD2 matching over 13 bases. The CDR3 has 15 residues. Trimming removed 5 bases from V and 8 bases from J; junction bases left unmatched: 6.

This clonotype has a count of ten or more. This chain links TRBV29-1 with TRBJ2-4, with D uncertain. Trimming stripped 7 bases from V and 1 base from J, with 8 bases between. Germline lookup yields CDR1 SQVTM and CDR2 ANQGSEA. CDR3 length equals 12 residues. The CDR3 region is CSASGAKNIQYF. The CDR3 coding sequence is TGCAGCGCCTCGGGCGCCAAAAACATTCAGTACTTC.

A word on this clonotype: The junction departs from the called germline gene at one end, perhaps through a read error. V and J are TRBV7-2 and TRBJ2-6; D gene ambiguous. The germline V gene encodes CDR1 SGHTA and CDR2 FQGNSA. This CDR3 comprises 13 residues. DNA for the CDR3: TGTGCCTGCAGCTTAGGTGGGGCCAACGTCCTGACTTTC. Amino acids: CACSLGGANVLTF. The complete variable domain, with remaining parts taken from reference TRBV7-2 and TRBJ2-6, reads GAGVSQSPSNKVTEKGKDVELRCDPISGHTALYWYRQSLGQGLEFLIYFQGNSAPDKSGLPSDRFSAERTGGSVSTLTIQRTQQEDSAVYLCACSLGGANVLTFGAGSRLTVL.

The chain employs TRBV7-8 and TRBJ1-1; D not certain. Trimming removed 5 bases at V and 0 bases at J, with 16 bases between. Germline-derived CDR1 and CDR2 are SGHVS and FQNEAQ. This CDR3 has 16 amino acids. The CDR3 sequence is CASSPGYSLMNTEAFF. The CDR3, as DNA: TGTGCCAGCAGCCCCGGGTATAGCCTCATGAACACTGAAGCTTTCTTT.

This clonotype was seen only a few times. V is TRBV5-1 and J is TRBJ1-1, with D unclear. This CDR3 has 15 amino acids. The V end was cut by 4 bases, the J end by 4 bases, with 17 bases between. CDR1 and CDR2 from the germline V gene are SGHRS and YFSETQ. CDR3 sequence reads: CASSPRLGSGTEAFF. In nucleotides, the CDR3 is TGCGCCAGCAGCCCCCGGCTGGGGTCGGGCACTGAAGCTTTCTTT.

This clonotype was observed a few times. A read error is possible here, since a much larger clone lies one base away. This rearrangement joins TRBV10-3 to TRBJ2-4, with D perhaps TRBD2 (5 bases). The DNA end favors TRBJ2-7, so the J call may be wrong. The CDR3 consists of 13 residues. Germline CDR1 is ENHRY and CDR2 is SYGVKD. Here the CDR3 reads CAITDRGFYEQYF. The DNA for the CDR3 is TGTGCCATCACGGACCGAGGGTTTTACGAGCAGTACTTC.

This clonotype came up a few times. V and J are TRBV7-6 and TRBJ1-1; no clear D gene. V lost 0 bases and J 1 base, leaving 6 bases between the germline ends. The CDR3 loop spans 14 amino acids. The germline V gene encodes CDR1 SGHVS and CDR2 FNYEAQ. CDR3 residues: CASSLATENTEAFF. CDR3 DNA: TGTGCCAGCAGCTTAGCGACCGAGAACACTGAAGCTTTCTTT.

This clonotype was seen more than once but under ten times. The chain links TRBV12-3 or TRBV12-4 to TRBJ1-4; possible D gene TRBD1, 5 bases. This CDR3 is built from 13 residues. Between the trimmed V and J ends, which lost 5 bases and 12 bases, there was a span of 16 bases. CDR3 sequence (DNA): TGTGCCAGCAGTCAACGGGACGGCGCAGAACTGTTTTTT. Translating gives CASSQRDGAELFF.

The chain recombines TRBV7-2 with TRBJ1-5; D ambiguous. The CDR3 length is 14 residues. Germline assignment: CDR1 SGHTA and CDR2 FQGNSA. Trimming cost V 9 bases and J 0 bases, with 12 bases left between them. The CDR3 sequence: CASSLEHSNQPQHF. CDR3 coding DNA: TGTGCCAGTAGTTTAGAGCATAGCAATCAGCCCCAGCATTTT.

This clonotype was counted only a few times. The V and J genes are TRBV29-1 and TRBJ2-7; no definite D call. Trimming pared 7 bases from V and 2 bases from J, leaving 15 bases between. This CDR3 is built from 13 residues. Germline CDR1 SQVTM, CDR2 ANQGSEA. For the CDR3, the DNA is TGCAGCGACCCGACTGAACCGACCTACGAGCAGTACTTC. This codes for CSDPTEPTYEQYF.

This clonotype was counted between two and nine times. The chain uses TRBV5-1 and TRBJ2-7; unclear D gene. The CDR3 runs 12 residues. Deletions cut 5 bases from V and 3 bases from J, with 9 bases between. Germline-derived CDR1 and CDR2 are SGHRS and YFSETQ. The CDR3: CASSSEFYEQYF. The DNA of the CDR3 is TGCGCCAGCAGTTCAGAATTCTACGAGCAGTACTTC.

Ten or more counts support this clonotype. This chain joins TRBV5-1 and TRBJ2-3; D is unresolved. Trimming removed 2 bases from V and 5 bases from J, with 15 bases in between. CDR1 and CDR2 (germline): SGHRS, YFSETQ. This CDR3 is 15 amino acids long. The CDR3 reads CASSFDFERGDTQYF. The CDR3 bases are TGCGCCAGCAGCTTCGACTTTGAGCGCGGAGATACGCAGTATTTT.

This clonotype was counted a few times. The chain recombines TRBV7-6 with TRBJ2-3; TRBD1 or TRBD2 may be the D gene (6 bases each). CDR3 length: 14 residues. V lost 8 bases and J lost 5, with 17 bases in between. Germline V CDR1 and CDR2: SGHVS, FNYEAQ. CDR3 sequence (DNA): TGTGCCAGCGGCAGTGGGGGGCAAGGAGATACGCAGTATTTT. It is translated as CASGSGGQGDTQYF.

The V gene is TRBV20-1, the J gene TRBJ2-7; 8 bases align to TRBD2. The DNA end lines up better with TRBJ2-1; the J call may be wrong. Germline V CDR1 and CDR2: DFQATT, SNEGSKA (reference sequence). The CDR3 is 15 amino acids. The CDR3 sequence is CSAWVDAGGYNEQFF. Here the CDR3 DNA reads TGCAGTGCTTGGGTGGATGCGGGGGGATACAATGAGCAGTTCTTC.

Concerning this clonotype: The junction departs from germline at one end; a sequencing error may be responsible. V usage is TRBV6-5 and J usage is TRBJ2-2; maybe TRBD1 (6 bases). This CDR3 is 15 amino acids long. Per the germline V gene, CDR1 is MNHEY and CDR2 is SVGAGI. DNA for the CDR3: TGTGCCAGCAGTTACCAAGTTAGGGACACCGGGGAGCGGTTTTTT. It encodes CASSYQVRDTGERFF.

The chain uses TRBV12-5 and TRBJ2-7; D ambiguous. The germline CDR1 and CDR2 sequences are LGHNT and FRNRAP. The CDR3 consists of 13 residues. V lost 1 base, J lost 3 bases, and 7 bases lay in between. The CDR3 nucleotides read TGTGCTAGTGGTTTGGGACCGGACTACGAGCAGTACTTC. Translation gives CASGLGPDYEQYF.